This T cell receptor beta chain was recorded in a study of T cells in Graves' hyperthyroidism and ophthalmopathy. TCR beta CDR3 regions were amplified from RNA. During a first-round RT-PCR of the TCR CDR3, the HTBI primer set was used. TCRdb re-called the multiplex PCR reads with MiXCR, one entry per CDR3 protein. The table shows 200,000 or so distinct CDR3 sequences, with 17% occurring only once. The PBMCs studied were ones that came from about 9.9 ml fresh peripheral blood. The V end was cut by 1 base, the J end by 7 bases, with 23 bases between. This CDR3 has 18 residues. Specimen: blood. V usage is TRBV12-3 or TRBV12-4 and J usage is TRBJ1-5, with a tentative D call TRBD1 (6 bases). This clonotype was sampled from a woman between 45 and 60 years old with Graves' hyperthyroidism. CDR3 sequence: CASSLGAGGRGFNQPQHF. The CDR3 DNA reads TGTGCCAGCAGTTTAGGCGCGGGGGGCCGAGGTTTTAACCAGCCCCAGCATTTT.